What follows are 31 T cell receptor beta chains derived from one specimen sequenced in a study of vaccination and CD4 T cells after COVID-19. Indicated treatment: approximately 9-day PBMC culture with coronavirus spike peptide pools or control peptides (ViraFEST assay). Antigens for these TCRs are unknown. The Oncomine TCR Beta short-read assay sequenced DNA from cultured CD4+ T cells. TCRdb re-called the PCR reads with MiXCR, one entry per CDR3 protein. The sample has 10,000 to 13,000 distinct CDR3 sequences, roughly 55% seen once. Sequenced sample: CD4+ T cells from blood, cultured in vitro. These receptor sequences come from a human donor who had recovered from COVID-19.

The V call is TRBV7-9, the J call TRBJ2-7; tentative D call: TRBD1 (6 bases). The CDR3 is 14 residues long. Germline V gene lookup returns CDR1 SEHNR and CDR2 FQNEAQ (reference sequence). V lost 5 bases to trimming and J lost 3 bases, with 14 bases between them. In nucleotides, the CDR3 is TGTGCCAGCAGCCCGCGGACAGCCTACTACGAGCAGTACTTC. Protein sequence: CASSPRTAYYEQYF.

This chain links TRBV15 with TRBJ1-2; TRBD1 matches 12 bases. Germline V gene lookup returns CDR1 LNHNV and CDR2 YYDKDF (reference sequence). There are 18 residues in the CDR3. V shed 5 bases and J 7 bases; nucleotides not matched to a gene: 17. The CDR3 nucleotides read TGTGCCACCAGCGGTTTAGTCCGGGACAGGGGGCTTAGATTTGGCTACACCTTC. It specifies CATSGLVRDRGLRFGYTF.

This clonotype was detected a few times. DNA for the CDR3: TGTGCCAGTAAGGTACAAGGGGGAGTTGGAACAGATACGCAGTATTTT. This translates into CASKVQGGVGTDTQYF. The chain carries TRBV19 and TRBJ2-3, with D possibly TRBD1 on 6 matching bases. The germline V and J ends were trimmed by 7 bases and 3 bases, with 20 bases remaining between them. The CDR3 extends over 16 amino acids. Germline lookup yields CDR1 LNHDA and CDR2 SQIVND (reference sequence). Full variable domain (missing parts from reference TRBV19 and TRBJ2-3): DGGITQSPKYLFRKEGQNVTLSCEQNLNHDAMYWYRQDPGQGLRLIYYSQIVNDFQKGDIAEGYSVSREKKESFPLTVTSAQKNPTAFYLCASKVQGGVGTDTQYFGPGTRLTVL.

A note on this clonotype: One end of the junction does not line up with germline, which may come from a read error. The gene calls are TRBV10-3 and TRBJ1-2, with 9 positions matching TRBD1. This CDR3 spans 15 amino acids. The germline gives CDR1 ENHRY, CDR2 SYGVKD. Here the CDR3 reads CATGQGEPNNYDYTF. CDR3 coding DNA: TGTGCCACGGGACAGGGCGAACCAAATAACTATGACTACACCTTC.

V is TRBV30 and J is TRBJ1-5; D gene unclear. The length of the CDR3 is 14 residues. Looked up from germline, CDR1 is GTSNPN and CDR2 is SVGIG (reference sequence). Trimming took off 0 bases at V and 7 bases at J, with 13 bases between the two ends. The CDR3, as DNA: TGTGCCTGGAGTGTAGGACCGAGGGAACAGCCCCAGCATTTT. This translates into CAWSVGPREQPQHF.

The CDR3 sequence: CASSQYRVREPQHF. CDR3 nucleotide sequence: TGCGCCAGCAGCCAGTACAGGGTTCGAGAGCCCCAGCATTTT. This rearrangement joins TRBV4-1 to TRBJ1-5; D is possibly TRBD1 (6 bases). CDR1 is MGHRA and CDR2 is YSYEKL in the germline V gene. This CDR3 has 14 residues. Trimming took off 3 bases at V and 8 bases at J, with 14 bases between the two ends.

This clonotype was observed a few times. This chain joins TRBV20-1 and TRBJ2-4; 8 bases align to TRBD1. The CDR3 totals 13 residues. J was trimmed by 5 bases and V by 3 bases; bases with no gene match: 3. From germline, CDR1 is DFQATT and CDR2 SNEGSKA (reference sequence). CDR3: CSARGTGENIQYF. As DNA, the CDR3 is TGCAGTGCTAGGGGGACAGGCGAAAACATTCAGTACTTC.

The genes are TRBV7-6 and TRBJ1-6; the D gene is possibly TRBD1 (5 bases). Germline V gene sequence: CDR1 SGHVS, CDR2 FNYEAQ. This CDR3 contains 15 residues. V was trimmed by 0 bases and J by 9 bases, leaving 12 bases between them. CDR3 nucleotides: TGTGCCAGCAGCTTAGCGGCAGGGACGGGTTCACCCCTCCACTTT. The encoded protein is CASSLAAGTGSPLHF.

This clonotype was recorded a few times. This chain joins TRBV2 and TRBJ1-5, with 9 bases identical to TRBD1. Germline CDR1 reads SNHLY; CDR2 reads FYNNEI. Unmatched junction bases numbered 5, after V lost 4 bases and J lost 4 bases. The CDR3 length is 15 residues. The CDR3 DNA reads TGTGCCAGCAGTGTGGTGACAGGGGGGAATCAGCCCCAGCATTTT. Residues: CASSVVTGGNQPQHF. Full variable domain (rest looked up from reference TRBV2 and TRBJ1-5): EPEVTQTPSHQVTQMGQEVILRCVPISNHLYFYWYRQILGQKVEFLVSFYNNEISEKSEIFDDQFSVERPDGSNFTLKIRSTKLEDSAMYFCASSVVTGGNQPQHFGDGTRLSIL.

CDR3 protein: CSASKGAADYGYTF. CDR3 nucleotides: TGCAGTGCTTCCAAGGGGGCAGCGGACTATGGCTACACCTTC. This chain joins TRBV20-1 and TRBJ1-2, with 7 bases matching TRBD1. The CDR3 sequence is 14 residues long. Germline CDR1 and CDR2: DFQATT and SNEGSKA (reference sequence). The junction had 9 bases not matched to a gene; V was cut back by 5 bases and J by 3 bases.

The chain joins TRBV20-1 to TRBJ2-7, with 9 bases identical to TRBD1. The length of the CDR3 is 12 residues. J gave up 9 bases and V 6 bases, and 9 bases lay outside the gene matches. Germline CDR1 is DFQATT and CDR2 is SNEGSKA (reference sequence). The DNA for the CDR3 is TGCAGTGCAAGCGTTACAGGGGGCGGGCAGTACTTC. Its translation: CSASVTGGGQYF.

The chain carries TRBV10-3 and TRBJ2-7; D is undetermined. V gave up 4 bases and J gave up 3 bases, with 10 bases separating them. CDR3 length: 13 amino acids. Germline V gene lookup returns CDR1 ENHRY and CDR2 SYGVKD. The CDR3, as DNA: TGTGCCATCAGTGGGAGCAGAGACTACGAGCAGTACTTC. Its protein product is CAISGSRDYEQYF.

The gene calls are TRBV5-6 and TRBJ2-5; D remains unclear. Trimming stripped 1 base from V and 5 bases from J, with 15 bases between. CDR3 size: 15 residues. The germline V gene encodes CDR1 SGHDT and CDR2 YYEEEE. CDR3 region: CASSLRVVGWETQYF. The CDR3 nucleotides are TGTGCCAGCAGCTTGAGGGTTGTAGGGTGGGAGACCCAGTACTTC.

CDR3 nucleotides: TGTGCCTGGAACACGGGACAGGGACAAGAGACCCAGTACTTC. Translating gives CAWNTGQGQETQYF. The chain uses TRBV30 and TRBJ2-5; TRBD1 matches at 9 bases. Per the germline V gene, CDR1 is GTSNPN and CDR2 is SVGIG (reference sequence). Trimming took 4 bases from V and 2 from J; bases not matched to a gene: 5. The CDR3 loop spans 14 amino acids.

This sequence joins TRBV7-9 and TRBJ2-2; 7 positions match TRBD1. The CDR3 is made up of 16 amino acids. The germline V gene encodes CDR1 SEHNR and CDR2 FQNEAQ (reference sequence). After removal of 5 bases from V and 6 bases from J, the junction contained 12 bases not matched to a gene. CDR3 in amino acids: CASSDAGRGSPGELFF. The CDR3 region has the DNA TGTGCCAGCAGCGACGCCGGCAGGGGGTCACCCGGGGAGCTGTTTTTT.

V gene TRBV30 combines with J gene TRBJ1-6; TRBD1 aligns across 9 bases. This CDR3 region has 14 residues. V lost 0 bases and J lost 10; bases outside the gene matches: 4. Germline-derived CDR1 and CDR2 are GTSNPN and SVGIG (reference sequence). CDR3 amino acids: CAWSVRDRVSPLHF. In nucleotides, the CDR3 is TGTGCCTGGAGTGTTCGGGACAGGGTCTCACCCCTCCACTTT.

The CDR3 sequence is CASSLRGSDNYEQYF. The CDR3 DNA sequence: TGTGCCAGCAGCTTAAGAGGCAGTGATAACTACGAGCAGTACTTC. The chain couples TRBV7-2 to TRBJ2-7; D is undetermined. Trimming took 2 bases from V and 3 from J, leaving 14 bases between them. Per germline, CDR1 SGHTA and CDR2 FQGNSA. The CDR3 length is 15 residues.

The genes are TRBV11-2 and TRBJ1-6; possible D gene TRBD1, 5 bases. Germline CDR1 and CDR2: SGHAT and FQNNGV. The CDR3 consists of 15 residues. The V and J ends lost 6 bases and 7 bases respectively, with 16 bases between them. The CDR3 loop is CASRMWGRANSPLHF. The DNA of the CDR3 is TGTGCCAGCAGGATGTGGGGCAGGGCGAATTCACCCCTCCACTTT. The full variable domain, completed using reference TRBV11-2 and TRBJ1-6, is EAGVAQSPRYKIIEKRQSVAFWCNPISGHATLYWYQQILGQGPKLLIQFQNNGVVDDSQLPKDRFSAERLKGVDSTLKIQPAKLEDSAVYLCASRMWGRANSPLHFGNGTRLTVT.

The chain recombines TRBV20-1 with TRBJ2-3, with D possibly being TRBD2 (5 bases). Germline V gene lookup returns CDR1 DFQATT and CDR2 SNEGSKA (reference sequence). The CDR3 totals 15 residues. With 1 base removed from V and 3 bases from J, the gap between germline ends came to 14 bases. The CDR3 sequence is CSARGAGTQTDTQYF. Here the CDR3 DNA reads TGCAGTGCTAGAGGGGCGGGCACCCAGACAGATACGCAGTATTTT.

This clonotype was seen a few times. The rearrangement joins TRBV30 to TRBJ1-2; D gene uncertain. The CDR3 length is 13 residues. The V gene lost 2 bases and the J gene lost 4 bases, with 11 bases spanning the gap. The germline V gene has CDR1 GTSNPN and CDR2 SVGIG (reference sequence). This CDR3 reads CAWSPPAVYGYTF. The CDR3 region has the DNA TGTGCCTGGAGTCCCCCGGCGGTCTATGGCTACACCTTC.

The J gene is TRBJ2-2, the V gene TRBV7-6, with D unclear. Per germline, CDR1 SGHVS and CDR2 FNYEAQ. This CDR3 region has 12 residues. The V end lost 5 bases, the J end lost 1 base, and 2 bases lay between the germline ends. The CDR3 sequence is CASSLNTGELFF. CDR3 sequence (DNA): TGTGCCAGCAGCCTGAACACCGGGGAGCTGTTTTTT.

In its sample, this clonotype was seen a few times. The chain combines TRBV19 with TRBJ1-1; tentatively, D is TRBD1 (6 bases). Trimming removed 4 bases from V and 6 bases from J, with 18 bases in between. This CDR3 contains 15 residues. The germline gives CDR1 LNHDA, CDR2 SQIVND (reference sequence). Here the CDR3 reads CASSTRGRGTAEAFF. The CDR3 DNA reads as TGTGCCAGTAGTACCCGCGGCAGGGGTACGGCTGAAGCTTTCTTT.

The chain uses TRBV27 and TRBJ2-7; D may be TRBD1 or TRBD2 (6 bases each). The V and J ends lost 3 bases and 6 bases respectively, with 18 bases between them. The CDR3 is made up of 15 amino acids. Per germline, CDR1 MNHEY and CDR2 SMNVEV (reference sequence). In DNA form, the CDR3 reads TGTGCCAGCAGTTTTAGGGGGGCGCGAAATGGCGAGCAGTACTTC. Protein sequence: CASSFRGARNGEQYF.

V gene TRBV20-1 combines with J gene TRBJ1-2, with D possibly being TRBD1 (5 bases). There are 13 residues in the CDR3. The V gene's germline CDR1 is DFQATT and CDR2 SNEGSKA (reference sequence). V lost 1 base to trimming and J lost 4 bases, with 10 bases between them. The CDR3 sequence: CSARVGGSYGYTF. The CDR3 coding sequence is TGCAGTGCTAGAGTTGGGGGGAGCTATGGCTACACCTTC.

V is TRBV28 and J is TRBJ1-5; no clear D. Per the germline V gene, CDR1 is MDHEN and CDR2 is SYDVKM. The CDR3 totals 16 residues. With 0 bases removed from V and 2 bases from J, the gap between germline ends came to 11 bases. The CDR3 bases are TGTGCCAGCAGTTTATGGCCGACCCCTGGCAATCAGCCCCAGCATTTT. It yields the protein CASSLWPTPGNQPQHF. The whole variable domain, remainder taken from reference TRBV28 and TRBJ1-5, is DVKVTQSSRYLVKRTGEKVFLECVQDMDHENMFWYRQDPGLGLRLIYFSYDVKMKEKGDIPEGYSVSREKKERFSLILESASTNQTSMYLCASSLWPTPGNQPQHFGDGTRLSIL.

A remark on this clonotype: A read error may produce the germline difference seen at one junction end. This chain joins TRBV12-3 or TRBV12-4 and TRBJ1-3; D unclear. CDR3 length: 14 amino acids. The CDR3 DNA follows: TGTGCCAGCAGCTGGACTGACTCTGGAAACGCCATATATTTT. Its translation is CASSWTDSGNAIYF.

V gene TRBV12-5 combines with J gene TRBJ2-3; D not resolved. The germline CDR1 and CDR2 sequences are LGHNT and FRNRAP. The CDR3 length is 13 residues. Trimming took off 1 base at V and 2 bases at J, with 4 bases between the two ends. CDR3 sequence (DNA): TGTGCTAGTGGTTTGGAGTACACAGATACGCAGTATTTT. Amino acids: CASGLEYTDTQYF.

J is TRBJ2-3 and V is TRBV20-1; no reliable D call. Germline V gene data show CDR1 as DFQATT and CDR2 as SNEGSKA (reference sequence). The CDR3 covers 13 residues. The V and J ends lost 1 base and 0 bases respectively, with 5 bases between them. CDR3 in DNA: TGCAGTGCTAGAGGGTCGAGCACAGATACGCAGTATTTT. It is translated as CSARGSSTDTQYF.

The J gene is TRBJ2-7, the V gene TRBV6-5; D remains unclear. Trimming stripped 0 bases from V and 3 bases from J, with 9 bases between. Germline CDR1 MNHEY, CDR2 SVGAGI. There are 14 residues in the CDR3. The CDR3 bases are TGTGCCAGCAGTTACTCGACTGGGCACTACGAGCAGTACTTC. Translated, it gives CASSYSTGHYEQYF.

This clonotype was picked up a small number of times. V and J are TRBV27 and TRBJ1-1, with D possibly being TRBD1 (5 bases). Per the germline V gene, CDR1 is MNHEY and CDR2 is SMNVEV (reference sequence). The CDR3 has 13 amino acids. Trimming took off 1 base at V and 7 bases at J, with 10 bases between the two ends. The chain's CDR3 is CASSLWGFSEAFF. CDR3 nucleotides: TGTGCCAGCAGTTTATGGGGGTTTAGTGAAGCTTTCTTT.

This clonotype was seen a handful of times. The chain employs TRBV20-1 and TRBJ2-2; D may match TRBD1 or TRBD2 (6 bases each). V dropped 0 bases and J dropped 6 bases, with 17 bases sitting between them. CDR3 size: 16 residues. CDR1 DFQATT and CDR2 SNEGSKA come from the germline V gene (reference sequence). The CDR3, as DNA: TGCAGTGCTAGAGATGTATTTAGGGGGAGGCCCGGGGAGCTGTTTTTT. As protein: CSARDVFRGRPGELFF.